The 13 T cell receptor beta chains presented below share a single source sample, sequenced in a study of tumor-infiltrating lymphocytes in oesophageal squamous cell carcinoma. TCRdb independently ran MiXCR on the PCR reads; one entry per CDR3 protein. This sample carries around 20,000 distinct CDR3 sequences, 40% to 45% of them seen once, and the ten largest clones take around an eighth. Material: normal esophageal tissue next to the tumor. The receptor source for this set is a male donor with esophageal squamous cell carcinoma.

V usage is TRBV12-3 or TRBV12-4 and J usage is TRBJ1-5, with TRBD1 as a possible D gene (5 bases). The CDR3 runs to 14 residues. Between the trimmed V and J ends, which lost 3 bases and 2 bases, there was a span of 8 bases. The CDR3: CASSFTRGNQPQHF. CDR3 in DNA: TGTGCCAGCAGTTTTACCAGGGGCAATCAGCCCCAGCATTTT.

This clonotype was detected many times. The chain couples TRBV10-2 to TRBJ1-2; TRBD1 aligns across 8 bases. The V segment lost 7 bases and the J segment 6 bases; nucleotides outside the gene matches: 4. The CDR3 is 12 amino acids. Germline V gene data show CDR1 as WSHSY and CDR2 as SAAADI. The CDR3 DNA follows: TGCGCCAGCAATCAGGGGGCGGATGGCTACACCTTC. Amino acid sequence: CASNQGADGYTF.

This clonotype is judged medium-sized (0.01 to 0.1%). This sequence joins TRBV7-3 and TRBJ2-3; possibly TRBD1 for D (5 bases). CDR1 SGHTA and CDR2 FQGTGA come from the germline V gene. This CDR3 contains 14 residues. Trimming cost V 1 base and J 5 bases, with 10 bases left between them. The CDR3 DNA sequence: TGTGCCAGCAGCTTAAGCCCAGGGCTAGATACGCAGTATTTT. Encoded protein: CASSLSPGLDTQYF.

The genes are TRBV6-4 and TRBJ2-3; 10 bases fit TRBD2. CDR3 length: 15 residues. Per germline, CDR1 MRHNA and CDR2 SNTAGT. J lost 2 bases, V lost 10 bases, and 9 bases had no gene match. CDR3 in DNA: TGTGCCATCAGGATAGCGGGGGGAGACACAGATACGCAGTATTTT. It translates to CAIRIAGGDTDTQYF.

As for this clonotype: This CDR3 is missing its conserved last phenylalanine or tryptophan, likely due to a read error. It is unclear where the CDR3 begins or ends on the DNA, so no DNA is shown, and the CDR3 is as TCRdb lists it. This rearrangement joins TRBV7-6 to TRBJ2-6; the listed D gene, TRBD2, was not tested against the DNA. Germline CDR1 is SGHVS and CDR2 is FNYEAQ. Both ends counted, the CDR3 spans 18 residues. This CDR3 is CASSQTPGLVFHEQYFGA.

The V call is TRBV6-1, the J call TRBJ2-3; 7 positions agree with TRBD1. The end of the DNA aligns better with TRBJ1-1, so the J call may be wrong. CDR1 and CDR2 from the germline V gene are MNHNS and SASEGT. This CDR3 spans 12 amino acids. The CDR3 bases are TGTGCCAGCAGTGGACAGGGACGGGAAGCTTTCTTT. Translating gives CASSGQGREAFF.

By sample fraction, this clonotype is medium-sized. This chain joins TRBV7-8 and TRBJ1-2; TRBD1 agrees at 10 bases. This CDR3 has 15 amino acids. Germline loops: CDR1 SGHVS, CDR2 FQNEAQ. Losses at the gene ends were 4 bases for V and 7 bases for J; bases not matched to a gene: 9. The CDR3 spells CASSSEDGTGAGYTF. CDR3 DNA: TGTGCCAGCAGCTCAGAAGACGGGACAGGGGCTGGCTACACCTTC.

The chain uses TRBV7-9 and TRBJ2-5, with unresolved D. The CDR3 covers 14 residues. V shed 1 base and J shed 0 bases, with 6 bases lying between them. Looked up from germline, CDR1 is SEHNR and CDR2 is FQNEAQ (reference sequence). The CDR3 DNA reads as TGTGCCAGCAGCTTAGTTAGCTACCAAGAGACCCAGTACTTC. Its protein is CASSLVSYQETQYF. The complete variable domain, with remaining parts taken from reference TRBV7-9 and TRBJ2-5, reads DTGVSQNPRHKITKRGQNVTFRCDPISEHNRLYWYRQTLGQGPEFLTYFQNEAQLEKSRLLSDRFSAERPKGSFSTLEIQRTEQGDSAMYLCASSLVSYQETQYFGPGTRLLVL.

The rearrangement links TRBV7-6 to TRBJ2-1; perhaps D is TRBD1 or TRBD2 (5 bases each). Trimming removed 5 bases at V and 0 bases at J, with 20 bases between. This CDR3 is 18 amino acids long. Germline-derived CDR1 and CDR2 are SGHVS and FNYEAQ. The CDR3 region has the DNA TGTGCCAGCAGCGCTGGGGGTTTGGTCCAGTACTCCTACAATGAGCAGTTCTTC. It translates to CASSAGGLVQYSYNEQFF.

The V call is TRBV30, the J call TRBJ2-5; possibly TRBD2 for D (6 bases). V lost 0 bases, J lost 11 bases, and 16 bases lay in between. This CDR3 has 13 amino acids. Germline V CDR1 and CDR2: GTSNPN, SVGIG (reference sequence). In DNA, the CDR3 is TGTGCCTGGAGTGTAATAAGAACGGGAGAGCAGTACTTC. Translating it yields CAWSVIRTGEQYF.

The rearrangement links TRBV20-1 to TRBJ2-3, with a tentative D call TRBD1 (6 bases). The DNA end favors TRBJ2-2, so the J call may be wrong. Per the germline V gene, CDR1 is DFQATT and CDR2 is SNEGSKA (reference sequence). This CDR3 spans 14 amino acids. The CDR3 here is CSATQGSGTGELFF. The CDR3 nucleotides read TGCAGTGCTACCCAGGGGTCGGGAACCGGGGAGCTGTTTTTT.

As to this clonotype: The conserved final phenylalanine or tryptophan is absent from the CDR3, which likely points to a read error. The DNA is left out, because the CDR3 cannot be placed on it with certainty; the CDR3 is given as TCRdb lists it. CDR3 sequence reads: CASSLAGGFPTDTQYFGP. V and J are TRBV7-2 and TRBJ2-4; the D segment call TRBD2 is taken from the table without a DNA check. The CDR3 comprises 18 residues, both ends counted. Germline-derived CDR1 and CDR2 are SGHTA and FQGNSA.

This clonotype appeared many times. This chain uses TRBV5-6 with TRBJ2-2; D gene unclear. Trimming cost V 4 bases and J 3 bases, with 13 bases left between them. The germline V gene encodes CDR1 SGHDT and CDR2 YYEEEE. The CDR3 extends over 15 amino acids. The CDR3 protein is CASSGLGTHTGELFF. Here the CDR3 DNA reads TGTGCCAGCAGCGGCTTGGGTACACACACCGGGGAGCTGTTTTTT.